This T cell receptor delta chain appears in the sequencing data of a study of gamma-delta T cells after stem cell transplantation. This clone was counted between two and nine times. TCRdb attributes to this sequence the protein of a much larger clone, which differs from the DNA translation at residue 5; a read error is likely, and the protein displayed is translated from the DNA. TCRdb re-processed the RT-PCR reads via CATT. Here the sample spans 2,500 to 3,500 delta-chain clones, more than 1.5% being singletons. This TCR was recovered from a human donor. It is not recorded whose cells these are; they may come from a transplant donor. Sequences were obtained from gamma-delta T cells.

CDR3 in DNA: TGTGCCTGTGACAATACTGGGGGCTATAGCTCCTGGGACACCCGACAGATGTTTTTC. This translates into CACDNTGGYSSWDTRQMFF. The chain couples TRDV2 to TRDJ3; 8 bases match TRDD3. The J segment lost 0 bases and the V segment lost 2 bases, leaving 8 bases of the junction unmatched. Germline CDR1 GEAIGNYY, CDR2 EKD. The CDR3 consists of 19 residues.